What follows are 30 T cell receptor beta chains derived from one specimen sequenced in a study of blood T cell repertoires in COVID-19 (TCRdb year 2020). Library preparation used the immunoSEQ multiplex PCR assay. TCRdb took this table from immuneACCESS and kept in-frame rearrangements with V and J called. Such tables lack part of the clones; where checked against another copy, unresolved V genes explain under half of the gap, and the rest is unexplained. Within this sample are roughly 500,000 clones, with approximately 83% of them counted one time only. The top ten clonotypes cover 3% to 3.5% of the sample. The specimen sequenced was peripheral blood. The receptor set was obtained from a human donor in a cohort sampled during active COVID-19.

The chain is built from TRBV9 and TRBJ1-2, with TRBD1 identical over 7 bases. Germline V CDR1 and CDR2: SGDLS, YYNGEE. The CDR3 has 17 residues. Trimming at V came to 3 bases and at J to 0 bases, leaving 11 bases not matched to a gene. CDR3 sequence: CASSEGGAGGANYGYTF. The CDR3 nucleotides are TGTGCCAGCAGCGAGGGTGGGGCAGGGGGAGCTAACTATGGCTACACCTTC.

The rearrangement joins TRBV3-1 (or the pseudogene TRBV3-2) to TRBJ2-7, with 7 nucleotides matching TRBD1. CDR3 length: 14 residues. Germline V lookup: CDR1 LGHDT, CDR2 YNNKEL (reference sequence). Losses at the gene ends were 1 base for V and 2 bases for J; bases not matched to a gene: 2. CDR3 bases: TGTGCCAGCAGCCAAGGGACAGGAGCCTACGAGCAGTACTTC. It is translated as CASSQGTGAYEQYF.

The chain carries TRBV29-1 and TRBJ2-2, with a possible D match to TRBD2 (6 bases). Trimming pared 7 bases from V and 5 bases from J, leaving 17 bases between. The germline gives CDR1 SQVTM, CDR2 ANQGSEA. The CDR3 is 14 residues long. DNA of the CDR3: TGCAGCGCCAAAGCCGGGACTCCTACCGGGGAGCTGTTTTTT. This gives the protein CSAKAGTPTGELFF.

This chain connects TRBV6-2 or TRBV6-3 to TRBJ1-5; 12 positions match TRBD1. Germline CDR1 is MNHEY and CDR2 is SVGEGT. CDR3 length equals 19 residues. The V segment lost 2 bases and the J segment 2 bases; nucleotides outside the gene matches: 10. This CDR3 is CASSYKGQGAGYRNQPQHF. For the CDR3, the DNA is TGTGCCAGCAGTTACAAGGGACAGGGGGCAGGATATCGCAATCAGCCCCAGCATTTT.

The gene calls are TRBV19 and TRBJ2-1; a possible D gene is TRBD1 (5 bases). V was clipped by 7 bases and J by 6 bases, with 19 bases between them. Looked up from germline, CDR1 is LNHDA and CDR2 is SQIVND (reference sequence). There are 15 residues in the CDR3. The CDR3 DNA reads as TGTGCCAGTAACCCTGGGGCAGGGTACGGCAATGAGCAGTTCTTC. Its protein is CASNPGAGYGNEQFF.

J is TRBJ2-1 and V is TRBV7-3, with D perhaps matching TRBD1 (6 bases). Germline loops: CDR1 SGHTA, CDR2 FQGTGA. This CDR3 is 13 amino acids long. V was pared by 1 base and J by 12 bases, with 13 bases between. CDR3 bases: TGTGCCAGCAGCTTAAACAGGGTACAGACGCAGTTCTTC. Protein: CASSLNRVQTQFF.

V is TRBV11-2 and J is TRBJ1-5; D is unresolved. Per the germline V gene, CDR1 is SGHAT and CDR2 is FQNNGV. This CDR3 spans 16 amino acids. V shed 3 bases and J shed 4 bases, with 16 bases lying between them. CDR3 protein: CASSFLAGGPNQPQHF. CDR3 DNA: TGTGCCAGCAGCTTTCTAGCCGGAGGGCCTAATCAGCCCCAGCATTTT.

The rearrangement links TRBV6-1 to TRBJ2-7, with 15 bases aligning to TRBD2. V dropped 4 bases and J dropped 3; count of bases not matched to a gene: 4. CDR1 and CDR2 from the germline V gene are MNHNS and SASEGT. The CDR3 covers 16 residues. This CDR3 reads CASSGGTSGRFYEQYF. CDR3 bases: TGTGCCAGCAGTGGGGGGACTAGCGGGAGGTTCTACGAGCAGTACTTC.

V is TRBV11-2 and J is TRBJ1-3, with a tentative D call TRBD1 (5 bases). Germline V gene sequence: CDR1 SGHAT, CDR2 FQNNGV. This CDR3 has 16 amino acids. Between the trimmed V and J ends, which lost 5 bases and 0 bases, there was a span of 14 bases. The CDR3 DNA follows: TGTGCCAGCAGCGCCACCCCAGGGATCTCTGGAAACACCATATATTTT. Its protein product is CASSATPGISGNTIYF. Filled out from reference TRBV11-2 and TRBJ1-3, the complete variable domain reads EAGVAQSPRYKIIEKRQSVAFWCNPISGHATLYWYQQILGQGPKLLIQFQNNGVVDDSQLPKDRFSAERLKGVDSTLKIQPAKLEDSAVYLCASSATPGISGNTIYFGEGSWLTVV.

This clone was found a few times. The chain uses TRBV5-6 and TRBJ1-6, with 8 bases aligning to TRBD1. J was trimmed by 8 bases and V by 2 bases; bases with no gene match: 6. The germline V gene encodes CDR1 SGHDT and CDR2 YYEEEE. The CDR3 covers 15 residues. CDR3 amino acids: CASSFRDRPYSPLHF. The CDR3 DNA sequence: TGTGCCAGCAGCTTTAGGGACAGGCCTTATTCACCCCTCCACTTT.

This rearrangement joins TRBV7-6 to TRBJ2-7; 9 bases match TRBD1. V lost 5 bases, J lost 2 bases, and 7 bases stayed unmatched. The CDR3 is 15 residues long. Germline V CDR1 and CDR2: SGHVS, FNYEAQ. The CDR3 loop reads CASSIGQGTTYEQYF. The CDR3 coding sequence is TGTGCCAGCAGCATAGGACAGGGGACTACCTACGAGCAGTACTTC.

J is TRBJ2-1 and V is TRBV25-1; tentatively, D is TRBD2 (6 bases). V dropped 4 bases and J dropped 11 bases, with 9 bases sitting between them. Looked up from germline, CDR1 is MGHDK and CDR2 is SYGVNS. The CDR3 length is 11 residues. The CDR3 DNA reads TGTGCCAGCAGTGGACTAGATAAGCAGTTCTTC. Protein sequence: CASSGLDKQFF.

The V and J genes are TRBV23-1 and TRBJ2-1, with a weak D call TRBD2 (6 bases). TRBV23-1 is an ORF, with its function uncertain. Trimming shortened V by 0 bases and J by 8 bases, and 11 bases separated the two germline ends. This CDR3 spans 14 amino acids. For the CDR3, the DNA is TGCGCCAGCAGTCAATCGGAGGGTCGTCATGAGCAGTTCTTC. Translation gives CASSQSEGRHEQFF.

The chain uses TRBV7-2 and TRBJ1-2; D is uncertain. CDR1 SGHTA and CDR2 FQGNSA come from the germline V gene. There are 13 residues in the CDR3. V was pared by 3 bases and J by 4 bases, with 9 bases between. The CDR3 DNA is TGTGCCAGCAGCTTGGCAGGTTCCTATGGCTACACCTTC. Amino acid sequence: CASSLAGSYGYTF.

The CDR3 sequence: CSVGSGNKYEQYF. The CDR3 DNA sequence: TGCAGCGTGGGAAGCGGGAATAAGTACGAGCAGTACTTC. The genes are TRBV29-1 and TRBJ2-7, with 7 bases matching TRBD2. This CDR3 is built from 13 residues. The germline CDR1 and CDR2 sequences are SQVTM and ANQGSEA. The J segment lost 4 bases and the V segment lost 6 bases, leaving 9 bases of the junction unmatched.

The CDR3 spells CASSQATGLAGINEQFF. In DNA form, the CDR3 reads TGTGCCAGCAGCCAGGCCACGGGACTAGCGGGAATCAATGAGCAGTTCTTC. The chain recombines TRBV4-2 with TRBJ2-1, with 13 bases matching TRBD2. Germline loops: CDR1 LGHNA, CDR2 YNFKEQ. The CDR3 extends over 17 amino acids. V lost 3 bases and J lost 6; bases outside the gene matches: 8.

This chain links TRBV6-5 with TRBJ2-1; D is perhaps TRBD1 (5 bases). There are 13 residues in the CDR3. Germline V lookup: CDR1 MNHEY, CDR2 SVGAGI. Trimming left V 8 bases short and J 1 base short, with 9 bases between. CDR3 nucleotide sequence: TGTGCCAGCCGTAGGGGATCCTACAATGAGCAGTTCTTC. Residues: CASRRGSYNEQFF.

The chain combines TRBV28 with TRBJ2-7; D is possibly TRBD1 (5 bases). CDR1 and CDR2 from the germline V gene are MDHEN and SYDVKM. Trimming removed 5 bases from V and 0 bases from J, with 11 bases in between. This CDR3 contains 14 residues. The CDR3 nucleotides are TGTGCCAGCAGTAGCAGGGATCCCTCCTACGAGCAGTACTTC. It is translated as CASSSRDPSYEQYF.

The V call is TRBV5-1, the J call TRBJ2-1, with D tentatively TRBD2 (6 bases). CDR1 and CDR2 from the germline V gene are SGHRS and YFSETQ. V dropped 4 bases and J dropped 8 bases, with 22 bases sitting between them. This CDR3 has 16 amino acids. CDR3 sequence reads: CASSMGTGSLIDEQFF. The CDR3 DNA is TGCGCCAGCAGCATGGGGACCGGGAGCTTGATCGATGAGCAGTTCTTC.

This chain joins TRBV2 and TRBJ1-4, with a weak D call TRBD1 (6 bases). Trimming left V 8 bases short and J 0 bases short, with 13 bases between. Germline CDR1 SNHLY, CDR2 FYNNEI. This CDR3 contains 15 residues. In DNA, the CDR3 is TGTGCCAGCGAGGAGGCAGGGGCAACTAATGAAAAACTGTTTTTT. This gives the protein CASEEAGATNEKLFF.

The V gene is TRBV7-9, the J gene TRBJ1-2, with D possibly TRBD1 on 6 matching bases. The germline V gene has CDR1 SEHNR and CDR2 FQNEAQ (reference sequence). Trimming stripped 1 base from V and 7 bases from J, with 13 bases between. This CDR3 contains 14 residues. For the CDR3, the DNA is TGTGCCAGCAGCTTAGACAGGGTTTCGTCTGGCTACACCTTC. It specifies CASSLDRVSSGYTF.

This sequence joins TRBV18 and TRBJ1-1; D remains unclear. This CDR3 is built from 15 residues. The V and J ends lost 1 base and 0 bases respectively, with 9 bases between them. Per the germline V gene, CDR1 is KGHSH and CDR2 is LQKENI. The DNA for the CDR3 is TGTGCCAGCTCACCACTGGCCGCGGTGAACACTGAAGCTTTCTTT. This translates into CASSPLAAVNTEAFF.

V is TRBV7-3 and J is TRBJ1-3, with D hard to call. V lost 5 bases, J lost 0 bases, and 11 bases lay in between. The CDR3 length is 15 residues. In germline, CDR1 is SGHTA, CDR2 FQGTGA. DNA for the CDR3: TGTGCCAGCAGCCTAGCGGCCTACTCTGGAAACACCATATATTTT. Translation: CASSLAAYSGNTIYF.

This rearrangement joins TRBV12-3 or TRBV12-4 to TRBJ2-7; weak D call: TRBD1 (5 bases). Trimming pared 8 bases from V and 2 bases from J, leaving 13 bases between. The CDR3 has 13 residues. The CDR3 sequence is CASGMGLAYEQYF. CDR3 bases: TGTGCCAGCGGAATGGGGCTAGCCTACGAGCAGTACTTC.

The chain joins TRBV4-1 to TRBJ2-7; D remains unclear. Germline CDR1 reads MGHRA; CDR2 reads YSYEKL. The CDR3 totals 12 residues. V was trimmed by 1 base and J by 2 bases, leaving 3 bases between them. DNA of the CDR3: TGCGCCAGCAGCCAAGGGCCCTACGAGCAGTACTTC. Its translation is CASSQGPYEQYF.

The chain employs TRBV7-9 and TRBJ2-3, with 8 nucleotides matching TRBD1. The CDR3 covers 14 residues. The germline V gene has CDR1 SEHNR and CDR2 FQNEAQ (reference sequence). V was clipped by 3 bases and J by 6 bases; unmatched bases: 5. The CDR3 DNA sequence: TGTGCCAGCAGCTTGACAGGGGAGTGGGATACGCAGTATTTT. It is translated as CASSLTGEWDTQYF.

This clone has just a few counts. This chain connects TRBV7-9 to TRBJ2-1; D gene ambiguous. CDR1 SEHNR and CDR2 FQNEAQ come from the germline V gene (reference sequence). Trimming removed 1 base at V and 11 bases at J, with 9 bases between. The CDR3 runs 12 residues. The CDR3 is CASSLEARKQFF. Written as DNA, the CDR3 is TGTGCCAGCAGCTTAGAAGCCCGAAAGCAGTTCTTC. Full variable domain (remainder filled in from reference TRBV7-9 and TRBJ2-1): DTGVSQNPRHKITKRGQNVTFRCDPISEHNRLYWYRQTLGQGPEFLTYFQNEAQLEKSRLLSDRFSAERPKGSFSTLEIQRTEQGDSAMYLCASSLEARKQFFGPGTRLTVL.

V gene TRBV10-3 combines with J gene TRBJ2-7, with 12 bases fitting TRBD1. The trim removed 11 bases at V and 4 bases at J, leaving 21 bases unmatched. CDR1 ENHRY and CDR2 SYGVKD come from the germline V gene. This CDR3 is 18 amino acids long. CDR3 residues: CASEPSGTGGQKIYEQYF. The CDR3 DNA follows: TGTGCCTCCGAGCCGTCCGGGACAGGGGGCCAAAAAATTTACGAGCAGTACTTC.

The rearrangement links TRBV19 to TRBJ1-2, with 9 bases matching TRBD1. Germline V gene lookup returns CDR1 LNHDA and CDR2 SQIVND (reference sequence). Germline trimming cut 6 bases from V and 0 bases from J; bases unmatched to any gene: 8. This CDR3 has 16 amino acids. DNA of the CDR3: TGTGCCAGTAGAAATGGACAGGGGATTGCTAACTATGGCTACACCTTC. The encoded protein is CASRNGQGIANYGYTF.

The rearrangement joins TRBV20-1 to TRBJ1-1; TRBD1 agrees at 8 bases. CDR1 is DFQATT, CDR2 SNEGSKA, per germline (reference sequence). The CDR3 totals 13 residues. Losses at the gene ends were 3 bases for V and 5 bases for J; bases not matched to a gene: 5. The CDR3 sequence is CSASRQGLTEAFF. CDR3 coding DNA: TGCAGTGCTAGTAGACAGGGGTTGACTGAAGCTTTCTTT.